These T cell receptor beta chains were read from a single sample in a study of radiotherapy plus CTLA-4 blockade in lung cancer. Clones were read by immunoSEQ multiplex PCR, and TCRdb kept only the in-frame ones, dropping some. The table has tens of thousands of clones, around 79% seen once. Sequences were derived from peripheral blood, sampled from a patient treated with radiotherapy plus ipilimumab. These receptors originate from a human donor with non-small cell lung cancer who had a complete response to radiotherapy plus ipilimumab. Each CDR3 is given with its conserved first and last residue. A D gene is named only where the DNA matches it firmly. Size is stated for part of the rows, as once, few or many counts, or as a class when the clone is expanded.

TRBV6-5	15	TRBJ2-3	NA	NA	CASSLSFSSTDTQYF	TGTGCCAGCAGCCTCTCCTTCTCTAGCACAGATACGCAGTATTTT
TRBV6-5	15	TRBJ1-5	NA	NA	CASSYSIGRGQPQHF	TGTGCCAGCAGTTACTCGATAGGCAGGGGTCAGCCCCAGCATTTT
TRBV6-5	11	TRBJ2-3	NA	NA	CASRITDTQYF	TGTGCCAGCAGAATTACAGATACGCAGTATTTT
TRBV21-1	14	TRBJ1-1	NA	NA	CASSKAQGLTEAFF	TGTGCCAGCAGCAAAGCGCAGGGTCTCACTGAAGCTTTCTTT
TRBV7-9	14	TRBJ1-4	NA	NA	CASGPPGADEKLFF	TGTGCCAGCGGCCCCCCGGGGGCTGATGAAAAACTGTTTTTT
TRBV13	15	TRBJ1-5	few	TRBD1	CASSRSGQGVEPQHF	TGTGCCAGCAGCCGGAGCGGACAGGGTGTTGAGCCCCAGCATTTT
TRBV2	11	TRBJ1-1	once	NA	CASSEAARAFF	TGTGCCAGCAGTGAAGCTGCGCGAGCTTTCTTT
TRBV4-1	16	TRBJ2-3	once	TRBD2	CASSQVRAGGTDTQYF	TGCGCCAGCAGCCAAGTACGAGCGGGGGGTACAGATACGCAGTATTTT
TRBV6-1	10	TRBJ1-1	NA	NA	CASRNTEAFF	TGCGCCAGCAGGAACACTGAAGCTTTCTTT
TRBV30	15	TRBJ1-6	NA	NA	CAWEDGGGLNSPLHF	TGTGCCTGGGAGGACGGCGGTGGTCTTAATTCACCCCTCCACTTT
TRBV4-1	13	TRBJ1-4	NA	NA	CASSYLRGEKLFF	TGCGCCAGCAGCTACCTGCGGGGGGAAAAACTGTTTTTT
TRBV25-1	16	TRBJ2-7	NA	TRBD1	CASSDGQGSYSYEQYF	TGTGCCAGCAGTGACGGACAGGGATCCTATTCCTACGAGCAGTACTTC
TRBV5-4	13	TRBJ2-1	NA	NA	CASSLVSHNEQFF	TGTGCCAGCAGCTTGGTATCCCACAATGAGCAGTTCTTC
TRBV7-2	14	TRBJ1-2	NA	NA	CASSLWGGGDGYTF	TGTGCCAGCAGCTTATGGGGGGGCGGGGATGGCTACACCTTC
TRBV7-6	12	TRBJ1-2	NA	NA	CASSLRGNGYTF	TGTGCCAGCAGCTTAAGAGGGAATGGCTACACCTTC
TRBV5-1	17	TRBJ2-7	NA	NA	CASHGDVGADSSYEQYF	TGCGCCAGCCATGGGGATGTGGGTGCCGATAGCTCCTACGAGCAGTACTTC
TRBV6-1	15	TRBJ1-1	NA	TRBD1	CASRAGTGVNTEASF	TGTGCCAGCAGAGCCGGGACAGGAGTTAACACTGAAGCTTCCTTT
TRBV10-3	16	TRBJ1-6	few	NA	CAISESVLQGNSPLHF	TGTGCCATCAGTGAGTCGGTTTTACAGGGTAATTCACCCCTCCACTTT
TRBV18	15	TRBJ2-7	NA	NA	CASSPGLGTTYEQYF	TGTGCCAGCTCACCAGGGTTAGGGACAACTTACGAGCAGTACTTC
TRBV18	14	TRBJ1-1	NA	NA	CASSPDFLLPEAFF	TGTGCCAGCTCACCGGACTTTTTACTACCTGAAGCTTTCTTT
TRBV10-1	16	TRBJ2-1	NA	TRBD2	CASSELTSVAYNEQFF	TGCGCCAGCAGTGAGTTAACTAGCGTAGCCTACAATGAGCAGTTCTTC
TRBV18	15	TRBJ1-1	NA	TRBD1	CASSLQGGWDTEAFF	TGTGCCAGCTCGCTACAGGGGGGTTGGGACACTGAAGCTTTCTTT
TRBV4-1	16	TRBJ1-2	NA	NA	CASSQVGQTLNYGYTF	TGCGCCAGCAGCCAAGTCGGGCAGACATTAAACTATGGCTACACCTTC
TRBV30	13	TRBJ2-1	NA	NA	CAWTQQTDNEQFF	TGTGCCTGGACCCAACAGACTGACAATGAGCAGTTCTTC
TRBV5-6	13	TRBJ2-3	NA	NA	CASSLAAQDTQYF	TGTGCCAGCAGCTTGGCGGCCCAGGATACGCAGTATTTT
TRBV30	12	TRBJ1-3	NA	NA	CAWKGSGNTIYF	TGTGCCTGGAAAGGTTCTGGAAACACCATATATTTT
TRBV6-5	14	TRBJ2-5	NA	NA	CASSSPGEEETQYF	TGTGCCAGCAGTTCCCCCGGCGAAGAAGAGACCCAGTACTTC
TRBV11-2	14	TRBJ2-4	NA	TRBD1	CASSAGTGVYIQYF	TGTGCCAGCAGCGCCGGGACAGGGGTCTACATTCAGTACTTC